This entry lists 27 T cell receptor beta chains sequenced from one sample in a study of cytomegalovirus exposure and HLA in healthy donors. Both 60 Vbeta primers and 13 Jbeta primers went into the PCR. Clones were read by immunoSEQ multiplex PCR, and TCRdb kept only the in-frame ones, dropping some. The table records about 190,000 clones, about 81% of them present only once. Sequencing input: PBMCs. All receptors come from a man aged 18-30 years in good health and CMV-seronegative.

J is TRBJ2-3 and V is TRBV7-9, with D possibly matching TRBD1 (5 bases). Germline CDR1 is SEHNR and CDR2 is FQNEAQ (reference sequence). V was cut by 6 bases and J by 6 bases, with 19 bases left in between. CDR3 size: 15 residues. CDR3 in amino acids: CASSTQGISADTQYF. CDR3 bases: TGTGCCAGCAGTACTCAGGGTATATCGGCGGATACGCAGTATTTT.

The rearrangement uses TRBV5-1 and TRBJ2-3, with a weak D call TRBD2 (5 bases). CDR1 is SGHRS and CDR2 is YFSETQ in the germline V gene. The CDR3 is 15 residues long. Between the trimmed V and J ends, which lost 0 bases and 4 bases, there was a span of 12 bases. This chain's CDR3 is CASSLASQRSDTQYF. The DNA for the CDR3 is TGCGCCAGCAGCTTGGCTAGCCAGCGTTCAGATACGCAGTATTTT.

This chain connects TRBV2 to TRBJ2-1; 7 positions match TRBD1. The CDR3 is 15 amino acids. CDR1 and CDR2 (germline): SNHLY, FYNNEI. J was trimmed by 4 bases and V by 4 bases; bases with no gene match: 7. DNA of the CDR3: TGTGCCAGCAGTGCGCGACAGGGTGGATACAATGAGCAGTTCTTC. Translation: CASSARQGGYNEQFF.

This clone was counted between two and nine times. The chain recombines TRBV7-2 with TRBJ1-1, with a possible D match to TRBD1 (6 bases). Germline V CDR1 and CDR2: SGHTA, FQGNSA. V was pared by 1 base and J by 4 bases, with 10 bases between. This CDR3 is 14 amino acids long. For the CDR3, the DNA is TGTGCCAGCAGCTTAGAGGGGGGGAGCACTGAAGCTTTCTTT. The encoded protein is CASSLEGGSTEAFF. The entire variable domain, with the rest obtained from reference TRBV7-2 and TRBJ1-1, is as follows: GAGVSQSPSNKVTEKGKDVELRCDPISGHTALYWYRQSLGQGLEFLIYFQGNSAPDKSGLPSDRFSAERTGGSVSTLTIQRTQQEDSAVYLCASSLEGGSTEAFFGQGTRLTVV.

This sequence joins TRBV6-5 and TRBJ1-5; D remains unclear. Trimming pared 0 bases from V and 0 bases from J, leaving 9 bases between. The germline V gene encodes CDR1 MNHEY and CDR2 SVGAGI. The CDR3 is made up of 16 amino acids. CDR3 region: CASSYSVPSSNQPQHF. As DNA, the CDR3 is TGTGCCAGCAGTTACTCGGTTCCGAGTAGCAATCAGCCCCAGCATTTT.

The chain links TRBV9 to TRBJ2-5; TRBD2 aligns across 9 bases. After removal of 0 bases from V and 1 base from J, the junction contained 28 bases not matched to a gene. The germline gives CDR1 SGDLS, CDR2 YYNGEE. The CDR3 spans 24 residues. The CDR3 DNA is TGTGCCAGCAGCGTAGGACCCGGGCCAGGGGGATTAAGCAGGGCTAGCGGGATCCAAGAGACCCAGTACTTC. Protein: CASSVGPGPGGLSRASGIQETQYF.

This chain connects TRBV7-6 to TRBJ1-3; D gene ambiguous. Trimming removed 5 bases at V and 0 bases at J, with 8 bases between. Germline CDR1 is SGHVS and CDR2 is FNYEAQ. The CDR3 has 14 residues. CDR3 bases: TGTGCCAGCAGCCCCCGGGGCTCTGGAAACACCATATATTTT. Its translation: CASSPRGSGNTIYF.

CDR3 coding DNA: TGTGCCAGTAGGCGGACTAGCGGGGGGCGGTACAATGAGCAGTTCTTC. Encoded protein: CASRRTSGGRYNEQFF. The chain employs TRBV19 and TRBJ2-1, with 14 bases lining up with TRBD2. The germline gives CDR1 LNHDA, CDR2 SQIVND (reference sequence). Germline trimming cut 6 bases from V and 4 bases from J; bases unmatched to any gene: 5. The CDR3 is 16 amino acids.

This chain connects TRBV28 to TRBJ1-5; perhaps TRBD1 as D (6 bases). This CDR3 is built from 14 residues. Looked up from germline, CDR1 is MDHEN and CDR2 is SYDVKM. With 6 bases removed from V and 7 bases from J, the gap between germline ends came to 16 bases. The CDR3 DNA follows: TGTGCCAGCAGCCCAGGGGAGGGGGGACAGCCCCAGCATTTT. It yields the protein CASSPGEGGQPQHF.

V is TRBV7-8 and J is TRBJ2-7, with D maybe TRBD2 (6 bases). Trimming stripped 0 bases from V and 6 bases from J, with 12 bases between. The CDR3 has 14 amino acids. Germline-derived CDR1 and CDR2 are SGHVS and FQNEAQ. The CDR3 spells CASSLARLGGEQYF. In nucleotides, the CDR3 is TGTGCCAGCAGCTTAGCCAGACTAGGAGGCGAGCAGTACTTC.

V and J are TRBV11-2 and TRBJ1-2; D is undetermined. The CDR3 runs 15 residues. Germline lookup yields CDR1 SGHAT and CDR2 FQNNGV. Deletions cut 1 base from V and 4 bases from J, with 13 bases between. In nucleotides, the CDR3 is TGTGCCAGCAGCTTAGTAGGCGGGGAGGGCTATGGCTACACCTTC. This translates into CASSLVGGEGYGYTF.

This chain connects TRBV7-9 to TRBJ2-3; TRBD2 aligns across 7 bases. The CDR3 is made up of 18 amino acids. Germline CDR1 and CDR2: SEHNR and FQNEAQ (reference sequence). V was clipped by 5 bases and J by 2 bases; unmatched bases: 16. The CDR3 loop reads CASSPDMGGGYFTDTQYF. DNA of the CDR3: TGTGCCAGCAGCCCAGATATGGGCGGGGGTTACTTCACAGATACGCAGTATTTT. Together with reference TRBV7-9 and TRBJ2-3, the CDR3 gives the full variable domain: DTGVSQNPRHKITKRGQNVTFRCDPISEHNRLYWYRQTLGQGPEFLTYFQNEAQLEKSRLLSDRFSAERPKGSFSTLEIQRTEQGDSAMYLCASSPDMGGGYFTDTQYFGPGTRLTVL.

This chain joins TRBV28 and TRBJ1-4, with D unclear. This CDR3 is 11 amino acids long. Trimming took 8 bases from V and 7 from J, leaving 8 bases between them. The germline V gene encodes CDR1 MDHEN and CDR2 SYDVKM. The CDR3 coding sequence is TGTGCCAGCCTCGCCAGTGAAAAACTGTTTTTT. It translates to CASLASEKLFF.

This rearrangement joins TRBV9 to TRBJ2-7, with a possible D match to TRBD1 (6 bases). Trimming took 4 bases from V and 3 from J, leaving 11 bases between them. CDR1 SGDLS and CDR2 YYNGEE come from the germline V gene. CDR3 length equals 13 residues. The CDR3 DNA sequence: TGTGCCAGCAGCCGGGACATAATCTACGAGCAGTACTTC. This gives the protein CASSRDIIYEQYF.

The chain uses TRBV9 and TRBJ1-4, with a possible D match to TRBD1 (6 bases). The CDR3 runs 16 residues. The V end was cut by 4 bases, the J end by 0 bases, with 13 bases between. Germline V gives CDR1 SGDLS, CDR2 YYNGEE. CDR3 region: CASSPGQNPTNEKLFF. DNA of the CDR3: TGTGCCAGCAGCCCCGGACAGAATCCAACTAATGAAAAACTGTTTTTT.

In DNA form, the CDR3 reads TGTGCCAGCAGCGAGGCGGCAGGGGACGTAGGCTACACCTTC. Its translation is CASSEAAGDVGYTF. This rearrangement joins TRBV9 to TRBJ1-2, with a tentative D call TRBD1 (6 bases). Germline CDR1 and CDR2: SGDLS and YYNGEE. The CDR3 totals 14 residues. V was shortened by 3 bases and J by 8 bases, with 17 bases between the two germline ends.

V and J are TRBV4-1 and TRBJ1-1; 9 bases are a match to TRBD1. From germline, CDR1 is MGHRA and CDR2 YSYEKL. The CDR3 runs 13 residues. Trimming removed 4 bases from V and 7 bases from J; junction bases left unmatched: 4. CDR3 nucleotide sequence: TGCGCCAGCAGCCGGACAGGGGTCGGTGAAGCTTTCTTT. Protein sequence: CASSRTGVGEAFF.

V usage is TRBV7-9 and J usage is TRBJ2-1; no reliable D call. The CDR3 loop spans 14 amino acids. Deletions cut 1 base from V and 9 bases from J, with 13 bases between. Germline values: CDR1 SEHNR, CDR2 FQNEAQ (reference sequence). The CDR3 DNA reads TGTGCCAGCAGCTTAGTAGTCCTGCTAAGTGAGCAGTTCTTC. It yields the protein CASSLVVLLSEQFF.

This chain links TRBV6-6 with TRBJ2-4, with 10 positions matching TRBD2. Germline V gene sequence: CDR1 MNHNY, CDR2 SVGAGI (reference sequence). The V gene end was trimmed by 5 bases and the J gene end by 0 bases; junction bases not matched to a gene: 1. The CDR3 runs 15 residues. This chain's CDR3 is CASSTSGVAKNIQYF. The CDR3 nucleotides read TGTGCCAGCAGTACTAGCGGGGTAGCCAAAAACATTCAGTACTTC.

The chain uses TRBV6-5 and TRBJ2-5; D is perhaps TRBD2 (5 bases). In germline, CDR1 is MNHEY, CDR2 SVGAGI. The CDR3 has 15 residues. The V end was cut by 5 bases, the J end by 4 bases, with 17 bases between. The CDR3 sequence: CASSKFGIEGETQYF. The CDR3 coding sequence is TGTGCCAGCAGTAAATTCGGGATCGAGGGAGAGACCCAGTACTTC.

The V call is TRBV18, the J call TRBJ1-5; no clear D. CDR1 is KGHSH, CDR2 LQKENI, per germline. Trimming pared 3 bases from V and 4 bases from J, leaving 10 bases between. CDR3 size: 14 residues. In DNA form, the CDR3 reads TGTGCCAGCTCACCTACAGCTGGGAATCAGCCCCAGCATTTT. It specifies CASSPTAGNQPQHF.

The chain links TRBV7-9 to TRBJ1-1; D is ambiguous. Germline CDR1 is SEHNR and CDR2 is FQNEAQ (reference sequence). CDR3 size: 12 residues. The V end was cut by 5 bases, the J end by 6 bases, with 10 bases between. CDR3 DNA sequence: TGTGCCAGCAGCGATAGAGGGCCTGAAGCTTTCTTT. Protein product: CASSDRGPEAFF.

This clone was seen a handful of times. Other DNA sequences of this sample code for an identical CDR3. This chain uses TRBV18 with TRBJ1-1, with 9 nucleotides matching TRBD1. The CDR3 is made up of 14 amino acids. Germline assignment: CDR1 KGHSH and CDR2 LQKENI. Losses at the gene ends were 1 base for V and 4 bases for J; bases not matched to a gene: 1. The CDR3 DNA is TGTGCCAGCTCACCACGGACAGGGGTCACTGAAGCTTTCTTT. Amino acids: CASSPRTGVTEAFF.

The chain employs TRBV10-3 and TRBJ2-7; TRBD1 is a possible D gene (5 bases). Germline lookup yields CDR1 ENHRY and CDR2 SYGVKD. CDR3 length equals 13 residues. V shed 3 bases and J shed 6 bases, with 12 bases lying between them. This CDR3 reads CAISDTGFVEQYF. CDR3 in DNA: TGTGCCATCAGTGACACAGGATTCGTCGAGCAGTACTTC.

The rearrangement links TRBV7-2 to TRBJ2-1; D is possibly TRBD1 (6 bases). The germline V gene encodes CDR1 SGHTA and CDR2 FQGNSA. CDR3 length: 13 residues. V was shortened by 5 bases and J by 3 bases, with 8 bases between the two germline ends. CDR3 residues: CASSPDSYNEQFF. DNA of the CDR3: TGTGCCAGCAGCCCGGACAGCTACAATGAGCAGTTCTTC. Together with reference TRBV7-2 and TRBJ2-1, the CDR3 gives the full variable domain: GAGVSQSPSNKVTEKGKDVELRCDPISGHTALYWYRQSLGQGLEFLIYFQGNSAPDKSGLPSDRFSAERTGGSVSTLTIQRTQQEDSAVYLCASSPDSYNEQFFGPGTRLTVL.

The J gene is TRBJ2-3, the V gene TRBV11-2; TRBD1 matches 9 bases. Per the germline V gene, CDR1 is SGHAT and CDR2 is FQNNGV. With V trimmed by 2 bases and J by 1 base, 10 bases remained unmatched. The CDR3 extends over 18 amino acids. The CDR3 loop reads CASSLMFSTGGGTDTQYF. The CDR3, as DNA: TGTGCCAGCAGCTTAATGTTTTCGACAGGGGGAGGCACAGATACGCAGTATTTT.

The CDR3 DNA sequence: TGTGCCAGTAGTATCGAGGGGGCCGGGACCCAGTACTTC. Translating gives CASSIEGAGTQYF. This sequence joins TRBV19 and TRBJ2-5; 7 bases agree with TRBD1. This CDR3 contains 13 residues. Germline loops: CDR1 LNHDA, CDR2 SQIVND (reference sequence). V gave up 3 bases and J gave up 7 bases; unmatched junction bases: 5.